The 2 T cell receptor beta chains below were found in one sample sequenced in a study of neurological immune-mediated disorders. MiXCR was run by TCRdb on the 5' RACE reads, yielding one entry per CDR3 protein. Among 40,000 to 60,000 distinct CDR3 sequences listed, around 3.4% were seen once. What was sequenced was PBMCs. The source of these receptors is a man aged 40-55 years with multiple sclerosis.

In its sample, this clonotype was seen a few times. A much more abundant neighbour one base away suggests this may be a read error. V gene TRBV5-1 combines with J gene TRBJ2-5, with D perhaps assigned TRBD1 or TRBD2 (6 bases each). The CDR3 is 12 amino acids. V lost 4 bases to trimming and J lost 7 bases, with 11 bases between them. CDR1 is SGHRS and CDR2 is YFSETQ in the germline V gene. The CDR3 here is CASSKQGGTQYF. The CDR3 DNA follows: TGCGCCAGCAGCAAACAGGGAGGGACCCAGTACTTC.

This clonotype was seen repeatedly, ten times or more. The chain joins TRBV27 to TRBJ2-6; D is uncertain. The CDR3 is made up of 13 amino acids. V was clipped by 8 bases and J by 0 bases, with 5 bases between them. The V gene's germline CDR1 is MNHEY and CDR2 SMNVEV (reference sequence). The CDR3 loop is CASGDSGANVLTF. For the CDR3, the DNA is TGTGCCAGCGGGGACTCTGGGGCCAACGTCCTGACTTTC. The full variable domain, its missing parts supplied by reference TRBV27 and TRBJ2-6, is EAQVTQNPRYLITVTGKKLTVTCSQNMNHEYMSWYRQDPGLGLRQIYYSMNVEVTDKGDVPEGYKVSRKEKRNFPLILESPSPNQTSLYFCASGDSGANVLTFGAGSRLTVL.